This T cell receptor beta chain came from a study of cytomegalovirus exposure and HLA in healthy donors. The germline CDR1 and CDR2 sequences are MNHNS and SASEGT. The germline V and J ends were trimmed by 5 bases and 0 bases, with 11 bases remaining between them. The CDR3 sequence is 15 residues long. Although they were nominally healthy when sampled, donors likely had unrecorded immune exposures. PCR employed 60 Vbeta and 13 Jbeta primers. Here immunoSEQ multiplex PCR was the method, and the copy in TCRdb shows in-frame clones only, minus some. In the table there are around 140,000 clones, around 82% of which are singletons. Study-wide points: The authors listed about 170 TCR beta chains as cytomegalovirus-associated. In a later analysis, CMV-associated beta chains were mostly HLA-associated, it appeared.

As for this clone: The antigen is not known.

The material sequenced was PBMCs. This receptor was identified in a woman aged 18-29 years in good health and CMV-seropositive. The gene calls are TRBV6-1 and TRBJ1-3; D uncertain. The CDR3 is CASSQQSVSGNTIYF. DNA of the CDR3: TGTGCCAGCAGTCAACAATCCGTCTCTGGAAACACCATATATTTT.